These 26 T cell receptor beta chains came from one sample sequenced in a study of T cells of healthy individuals. Each CDR3 protein is one row after TCRdb ran MiXCR on the 5' RACE reads. The sample records nearly 100,000 distinct CDR3 sequences, 17% being singletons. Receptors were obtained from a human donor in good health.

This clonotype showed up just a few times. The V call is TRBV9, the J call TRBJ2-2, with D tentatively TRBD1 (5 bases). The germline V gene has CDR1 SGDLS and CDR2 YYNGEE. This CDR3 has 17 amino acids. V lost 0 bases to trimming and J lost 1 base, with 13 bases between them. For the CDR3, the DNA is TGTGCCAGCAGCGTAGGGGGCCGCCATTTGAACACCGGGGAGCTGTTTTTT. Protein sequence: CASSVGGRHLNTGELFF.

The rearrangement joins TRBV7-8 to TRBJ1-2; 9 bases are a match to TRBD1. After removal of 1 base from V and 7 bases from J, the junction contained 4 bases not matched to a gene. Germline V gene data show CDR1 as SGHVS and CDR2 as FQNEAQ. CDR3 length: 14 amino acids. The CDR3 DNA reads as TGTGCCAGCAGCTTAGACAGGGGGCGCTGTGGCTACACCTTC. Its translation: CASSLDRGRCGYTF.

Turning to this clonotype: A single base separates this from a much larger clone, so it may be a read error. This sequence joins TRBV6-5 and TRBJ1-6; D is unclear. Germline CDR1 is MNHEY and CDR2 is SVGAGI. CDR3 length equals 13 residues. CDR3 DNA sequence: TGTGCCAGCAGGGTGACGGTGAATTCACCCCTCAACTTT. Amino acids: CASRVTVNSPLNF.

The J gene is TRBJ2-7, the V gene TRBV28; 14 nucleotides match TRBD2. Germline-derived CDR1 and CDR2 are MDHEN and SYDVKM. This CDR3 is built from 15 residues. V shed 5 bases, J shed 3 bases, and the junction held 3 bases outside the gene matches. The CDR3: CASSPGLAGGYEQYF. The DNA of the CDR3 is TGTGCCAGCAGTCCCGGACTAGCGGGAGGCTACGAGCAGTACTTC.

This chain connects TRBV5-1 to TRBJ1-1, with 11 bases fitting TRBD1. The CDR3 extends over 14 amino acids. The V and J ends lost 4 bases and 5 bases, in that order; junction bases with no gene match: 4. Germline V CDR1 and CDR2: SGHRS, YFSETQ. CDR3: CASSHRDRGTEAFF. The DNA of the CDR3 is TGCGCCAGCAGCCACAGGGACAGGGGGACTGAAGCTTTCTTT.

The chain recombines TRBV15 with TRBJ1-3; unclear D gene. CDR1 is LNHNV, CDR2 YYDKDF, per germline (reference sequence). The CDR3 consists of 16 residues. V lost 5 bases and J lost 3, with 17 bases in between. The CDR3 reads CATSGKGRPFGNTIYF. DNA of the CDR3: TGTGCCACCAGCGGAAAGGGCAGGCCTTTTGGAAACACCATATATTTT.

This clonotype occurred many times. The CDR3 region has the DNA TGCGCCAGCAGCGGAACCAGGGTAAGCGAGCAGTACTTC. Its translation: CASSGTRVSEQYF. The V and J genes are TRBV5-1 and TRBJ2-7; the D gene is possibly TRBD1 (5 bases). Germline CDR1 and CDR2: SGHRS and YFSETQ. V lost 4 bases, J lost 6 bases, and 14 bases lay in between. This CDR3 comprises 13 residues. Drawing the rest from reference TRBV5-1 and TRBJ2-7, the complete variable domain is KAGVTQTPRYLIKTRGQQVTLSCSPISGHRSVSWYQQTPGQGLQFLFEYFSETQRNKGNFPGRFSGRQFSNSRSEMNVSTLELGDSALYLCASSGTRVSEQYFGPGTRLTVT.

This clonotype was counted between two and nine times. This chain uses TRBV2 with TRBJ1-2, with TRBD1 as a possible D gene (5 bases). This CDR3 contains 15 residues. Germline CDR1 SNHLY, CDR2 FYNNEI. V was shortened by 2 bases and J by 4 bases, with 14 bases between the two germline ends. The CDR3 sequence is CASSEYLGDPYGYTF. CDR3 nucleotides: TGTGCCAGCAGTGAATATTTGGGGGATCCCTATGGCTACACCTTC.

The chain combines TRBV21-1 with TRBJ2-2; TRBD2 is the table's D call and was not checked against the DNA. TRBV21-1 is deemed a pseudogene. This CDR3 comprises 18 residues. CDR3 coding DNA: TGTGCCAGCAGCATCGGTGCCAGCGGGAGGGCAGGGGCCGGGGAGCTGTTTTTT. It is translated as CASSIGASGRAGAGELFF.

The rearrangement joins TRBV5-1 to TRBJ2-3; weak D call: TRBD2 (6 bases). CDR1 and CDR2 (germline): SGHRS, YFSETQ. This CDR3 has 13 residues. V lost 6 bases and J lost 6, with 14 bases in between. This chain's CDR3 is CASTPPGEDTQYF. CDR3 nucleotides: TGCGCCAGCACCCCCCCGGGGGAGGATACGCAGTATTTT.

The chain combines TRBV24-1 with TRBJ1-5; D is ambiguous. V dropped 5 bases and J dropped 6 bases, with 10 bases sitting between them. This CDR3 contains 13 residues. Per germline, CDR1 KGHDR and CDR2 SFDVKD. CDR3 in amino acids: CATSAAGAQPQHF. CDR3 sequence (DNA): TGTGCCACCAGTGCAGCAGGAGCTCAGCCCCAGCATTTT.

This clonotype occurred many times. The chain couples TRBV28 to TRBJ1-2; 7 bases are a match to TRBD1. CDR1 is MDHEN and CDR2 is SYDVKM in the germline V gene. The trim removed 3 bases at V and 3 bases at J, leaving 4 bases unmatched. There are 14 residues in the CDR3. This chain's CDR3 is CASSFSQGHYGYTF. In nucleotides, the CDR3 is TGTGCCAGCAGTTTCTCACAGGGGCACTATGGCTACACCTTC.

The V gene is TRBV19, the J gene TRBJ2-1, with 9 positions matching TRBD2. Germline values: CDR1 LNHDA, CDR2 SQIVND (reference sequence). The CDR3 spans 14 residues. Losses at the gene ends were 5 bases for V and 10 bases for J; bases not matched to a gene: 9. This CDR3 reads CASSYLAGRTEQFF. CDR3 DNA sequence: TGTGCCAGTAGTTACCTAGCGGGGAGGACGGAGCAGTTCTTC.

This clonotype was seen a few times. This chain joins TRBV27 and TRBJ1-6; the match to TRBD1 covers 10 bases. After removal of 6 bases from V and 10 bases from J, the junction contained 6 bases not matched to a gene. CDR1 and CDR2 (germline): MNHEY, SMNVEV (reference sequence). CDR3 length equals 14 residues. The CDR3: CASRAGTGVSPLHF. As DNA, the CDR3 is TGTGCCAGCAGAGCCGGGACAGGGGTCTCACCCCTCCACTTT.

The chain joins TRBV28 to TRBJ2-1; 8 bases align to TRBD2. CDR1 and CDR2 (germline): MDHEN, SYDVKM. This CDR3 is built from 15 residues. J was trimmed by 4 bases and V by 5 bases; bases with no gene match: 7. DNA for the CDR3: TGTGCCAGCAGTACCCCGGGAGGGCCGTACAATGAGCAGTTCTTC. This codes for CASSTPGGPYNEQFF.

The rearrangement links TRBV20-1 to TRBJ2-7; 7 nucleotides align to TRBD1. From germline, CDR1 is DFQATT and CDR2 SNEGSKA (reference sequence). The V segment lost 6 bases and the J segment 3 bases; nucleotides outside the gene matches: 17. This CDR3 comprises 16 residues. The CDR3 reads CSATTPRGLGFYEQYF. The CDR3 bases are TGCAGTGCGACAACCCCCAGGGGGTTAGGTTTCTACGAGCAGTACTTC.

This clonotype was counted ten times or more. V is TRBV20-1 and J is TRBJ2-1, with D tentatively TRBD2 (5 bases). The V gene lost 1 base and the J gene lost 10 bases, with 17 bases spanning the gap. The CDR3 covers 14 residues. Germline CDR1 DFQATT, CDR2 SNEGSKA (reference sequence). The CDR3 is CSARAPGEIGEQFF. CDR3 DNA sequence: TGCAGTGCTAGAGCCCCCGGGGAAATAGGGGAGCAGTTCTTC.

V gene TRBV20-1 combines with J gene TRBJ2-3; D unresolved. Trimming removed 5 bases from V and 2 bases from J, with 14 bases in between. Germline loops: CDR1 DFQATT, CDR2 SNEGSKA (reference sequence). The CDR3 has 14 residues. Written as DNA, the CDR3 is TGCAGTGCTGGTCGAGGTCCCGACACAGATACGCAGTATTTT. As protein: CSAGRGPDTDTQYF.

V usage is TRBV4-1 and J usage is TRBJ1-5, with TRBD1 identical over 11 bases. The germline V gene encodes CDR1 MGHRA and CDR2 YSYEKL. The CDR3 covers 16 residues. V shed 0 bases and J 9 bases; nucleotides not matched to a gene: 7. CDR3 sequence: CASSQERTGGFLPQHF. The CDR3 DNA reads TGCGCCAGCAGCCAAGAGCGGACAGGGGGCTTTTTGCCCCAGCATTTT.

At least ten counts were recorded for this clonotype. The gene calls are TRBV12-3 or TRBV12-4 and TRBJ2-7, with 9 bases fitting TRBD1. There are 15 residues in the CDR3. J gave up 4 bases and V 4 bases, and 8 bases lay outside the gene matches. The CDR3 nucleotides are TGTGCCAGCAGTTCGGGACAGGGTATAAGTTACGAGCAGTACTTC. Its protein product is CASSSGQGISYEQYF.

The chain is built from TRBV7-2 and TRBJ2-2; a weak D match, TRBD1 (7 bases). Trimming removed 4 bases at V and 6 bases at J, with 15 bases between. Germline V gene sequence: CDR1 SGHTA, CDR2 FQGNSA. This CDR3 has 15 amino acids. As DNA, the CDR3 is TGTGCCAGCAGCTCTCCCGGAGGGGGCTCCGGGGAGCTGTTTTTT. Protein: CASSSPGGGSGELFF.

V gene TRBV10-2 combines with J gene TRBJ1-4, with D hard to call. This CDR3 is 15 amino acids long. V lost 0 bases, J lost 4 bases, and 9 bases lay in between. The germline V gene has CDR1 WSHSY and CDR2 SAAADI. The CDR3 reads CASSESTADNEKLFF. The CDR3 bases are TGCGCCAGCAGTGAGTCGACCGCGGATAATGAAAAACTGTTTTTT.

The V and J genes are TRBV10-3 and TRBJ1-1, with no clear D. The CDR3 has 13 residues. The germline CDR1 and CDR2 sequences are ENHRY and SYGVKD. Trimming stripped 2 bases from V and 7 bases from J, with 11 bases between. Here the CDR3 DNA reads TGTGCCATCAGTGAGCGGGCAGAGAATGAAGCTTTCTTT. This translates into CAISERAENEAFF.

The rearrangement joins TRBV5-1 to TRBJ1-3; weak D call: TRBD1 (5 bases). Trimming shortened V by 6 bases and J by 2 bases, and 18 bases separated the two germline ends. The CDR3 has 16 amino acids. The germline V gene encodes CDR1 SGHRS and CDR2 YFSETQ. In DNA form, the CDR3 reads TGCGCCAGCAACATTTTCTACAGGTGCCCTGGAAACACCATATATTTT. This codes for CASNIFYRCPGNTIYF.

The genes are TRBV9 and TRBJ2-2; either TRBD1 or TRBD2 may fit D (6 bases each). CDR3 size: 14 residues. In germline, CDR1 is SGDLS, CDR2 YYNGEE. The V end lost 3 bases, the J end lost 6 bases, and 12 bases lay between the germline ends. This CDR3 is CASSEGGQAGELFF. The CDR3 region has the DNA TGTGCCAGCAGCGAGGGGGGTCAGGCCGGGGAGCTGTTTTTT. Combining the CDR3 with reference TRBV9 and TRBJ2-2 gives the whole variable domain DSGVTQTPKHLITATGQRVTLRCSPRSGDLSVYWYQQSLDQGLQFLIQYYNGEERAKGNILERFSAQQFPDLHSELNLSSLELGDSALYFCASSEGGQAGELFFGEGSRLTVL.

This clonotype was detected only once. This chain uses TRBV20-1 with TRBJ2-3, with a possible D match to TRBD2 (6 bases). The CDR3 contains 14 residues. Germline V CDR1 and CDR2: DFQATT, SNEGSKA (reference sequence). Trimming took off 0 bases at V and 4 bases at J, with 11 bases between the two ends. In nucleotides, the CDR3 is TGCAGTGCTAGAGATGGGTGGGGGGCAGATACGCAGTATTTT. This sequence encodes CSARDGWGADTQYF.